The 11 T cell receptor beta chains in this list originate from one sample, sequenced in a study of beta chain features in type 1 diabetes. Expressed TCRB transcripts were sequenced after all isolated RNA was converted to cDNA. The method was immunoSEQ multiplex PCR; TCRdb's version includes in-frame clones alone and lacks a portion of them. The sample lists about 320,000 clones; 11% to 15% were seen once. Sequenced input: central memory CD4+ T cells from blood. These receptors were collected from a man younger than 45 in good health.

The chain joins TRBV29-1 to TRBJ2-7; TRBD2 agrees at 9 bases. The CDR3 sequence is 14 residues long. Germline-derived CDR1 and CDR2 are SQVTM and ANQGSEA. J lost 5 bases, V lost 6 bases, and 11 bases had no gene match. CDR3 coding DNA: TGCAGCGTCGTCATAGCGGGGGCTAGGAACGAGCAGTACTTC. Translating gives CSVVIAGARNEQYF.

This clone was detected a few times. CDR3 protein: CASTMRGVGLAGDTQYF. As DNA, the CDR3 is TGTGCCAGTACCATGAGGGGAGTCGGACTAGCGGGAGATACGCAGTATTTT. The rearrangement joins TRBV19 to TRBJ2-3, with 11 positions matching TRBD2. Trimming removed 7 bases from V and 5 bases from J; junction bases left unmatched: 14. CDR3 length: 17 amino acids. CDR1 LNHDA and CDR2 SQIVND come from the germline V gene (reference sequence).

This clone was recorded a few times. V gene TRBV4-3 combines with J gene TRBJ2-3, with no clear D. V was trimmed by 4 bases and J by 1 base, leaving 15 bases between them. This CDR3 comprises 16 residues. Germline V lookup: CDR1 LGHNA, CDR2 YSLEER. The CDR3 nucleotides read TGCGCCAGCAGCCCTGGCCATGAAGTGGGCACAGATACGCAGTATTTT. Translating gives CASSPGHEVGTDTQYF.

This clone was counted only a few times. V and J are TRBV27 and TRBJ2-7; weak D call: TRBD2 (6 bases). V lost 3 bases and J 6 bases, leaving 12 bases between the germline ends. The CDR3 is made up of 13 amino acids. Germline V gene sequence: CDR1 MNHEY, CDR2 SMNVEV (reference sequence). The CDR3 nucleotides read TGTGCCAGCAGTTTGATGGAGGGGTCCGAGCAGTACTTC. Translated: CASSLMEGSEQYF.

This clone was seen a handful of times. The genes are TRBV4-3 and TRBJ2-3, with 9 bases aligning to TRBD1. This CDR3 spans 15 amino acids. V lost 3 bases to trimming and J lost 2 bases; unmatched junction nucleotides: 3. Germline-derived CDR1 and CDR2 are LGHNA and YSLEER. CDR3 nucleotide sequence: TGCGCCAGCAGCCAGGGGACAGGGTACACAGATACGCAGTATTTT. It specifies CASSQGTGYTDTQYF.

Only a few counts were recorded for this clone. The genes are TRBV6-4 and TRBJ2-1; TRBD2 matches 8 bases. Per germline, CDR1 MRHNA and CDR2 SNTAGT. The CDR3 is made up of 14 amino acids. Trimming removed 3 bases from V and 7 bases from J; junction bases left unmatched: 5. CDR3 in DNA: TGTGCCAGCAGTGAGGCGGGAGGCCTGAATGAGCAGTTCTTC. This gives the protein CASSEAGGLNEQFF.

The rearrangement joins TRBV30 to TRBJ1-2, with D possibly matching TRBD1 (5 bases). The germline V gene has CDR1 GTSNPN and CDR2 SVGIG (reference sequence). V dropped 0 bases and J dropped 0 bases, with 8 bases sitting between them. The CDR3 sequence is 14 residues long. CDR3 sequence (DNA): TGTGCCTGGAGTGTACGCAGGGCTAACTATGGCTACACCTTC. Translation: CAWSVRRANYGYTF.

The chain links TRBV7-9 to TRBJ2-5, with 11 bases matching TRBD1. The V gene's germline CDR1 is SEHNR and CDR2 FQNEAQ (reference sequence). The CDR3 extends over 19 amino acids. V was clipped by 5 bases and J by 3 bases; unmatched bases: 17. DNA of the CDR3: TGTGCCAGCAGCCAAGGGACAGGGGGTAGCCAGATTCTTAAAGAGACCCAGTACTTC. This encodes CASSQGTGGSQILKETQYF.

The V gene is TRBV6-6, the J gene TRBJ1-2; possible D gene TRBD1, 6 bases. CDR3 length: 14 amino acids. The V end lost 5 bases, the J end lost 7 bases, and 17 bases lay between the germline ends. Per germline, CDR1 MNHNY and CDR2 SVGAGI (reference sequence). As DNA, the CDR3 is TGTGCCAGCAGTCGATCAGGGGAGGTTGGTGGCTACACCTTC. Its translation is CASSRSGEVGGYTF.

To note about this clone: A much larger clone lies one base from this, so it may be a read error. This chain uses TRBV5-5 with TRBJ2-2; D is ambiguous. V dropped 3 bases and J dropped 5 bases, with 2 bases sitting between them. This CDR3 spans 11 amino acids. Germline lookup yields CDR1 SGHKS and CDR2 YYEKEE (reference sequence). The CDR3 spells CASSYTGELFF. CDR3 bases: TGTGCCAGCAGCTATACCGGGGAGCTGTTTTTT.

This clone was observed at least ten times. The chain couples TRBV5-6 to TRBJ2-7; tentatively, D is TRBD1 or TRBD2 (5 bases each). The germline V gene encodes CDR1 SGHDT and CDR2 YYEEEE. V lost 2 bases and J lost 3, with 15 bases in between. The CDR3 totals 15 residues. CDR3 coding DNA: TGTGCCAGCAGCTTCGCGGCCGGGACCCACTACGAGCAGTACTTC. Its protein is CASSFAAGTHYEQYF.